The entry that follows covers one TCR beta chain sequence. The data were taken from a study of OX40 agonist ivuxolimab in advanced cancers. Data came from immunoSEQ multiplex PCR; TCRdb stores just in-frame clones and leaves some out. The data contain fewer than 85,000 clones, approximately 84% of them singletons. In germline, CDR1 is SGHVS, CDR2 FNYEAQ. CDR3 length: 13 amino acids. J was trimmed by 8 bases and V by 5 bases; bases with no gene match: 4. The sample consisted of CD4+ or CD8+ T cells sorted from blood, taken in a trial of the OX40 agonist ivuxolimab. The origin of this receptor is an adult with an advanced solid tumor such as melanoma, head and neck, liver or kidney cancer. This chain connects TRBV7-6 to TRBJ1-2; TRBD1 matches 11 bases. In DNA form, the CDR3 reads TGTGCCAGCAGCCGGGACAGGGGGGACGGCTACACCTTC. This encodes CASSRDRGDGYTF.